The 17 T cell receptor beta chains reported below all come from one sample, sequenced in a study of human T cells and chemical hapten exposure. Time point described: patch test 3, about 24 weeks after DPC sensitization. Regarding treatment: therapeutic diphenylcyclopropenone sensitization with weekly scalp DPC. TCRdb processed the RACE reads anew with MiXCR; each CDR3 protein has one entry. The table has over 70,000 distinct CDR3 sequences, under 13% seen once. The source was whole blood, collected in connection with sensitization to the hapten diphenylcyclopropenone (DPC). These TCRs come from a woman in her twenties or thirties with alopecia areata. Some clones in this sample may be carry-over from other donors' samples.

This sequence joins TRBV29-1 and TRBJ2-5; 7 nucleotides align to TRBD1. Per germline, CDR1 SQVTM and CDR2 ANQGSEA. The CDR3 covers 13 residues. V lost 2 bases and J lost 4; bases outside the gene matches: 4. The CDR3 sequence is CSVELGGLETQYF. The DNA for the CDR3 is TGCAGCGTTGAATTAGGGGGCTTAGAGACCCAGTACTTC. The whole variable domain, filled in from reference TRBV29-1 and TRBJ2-5, reads SAVISQKPSRDICQRGTSLTIQCQVDSQVTMMFWYRQQPGQSLTLIATANQGSEATYESGFVIDKFPISRPNLTFSTLTVSNMSPEDSSIYLCSVELGGLETQYFGPGTRLLVL.

The V gene is TRBV6-6, the J gene TRBJ2-1; a weak D match, TRBD2 (5 bases). Germline assignment: CDR1 MNHNY and CDR2 SVGAGI (reference sequence). The CDR3 totals 12 residues. The germline V and J ends were trimmed by 6 bases and 14 bases, with 17 bases remaining between them. The CDR3 DNA sequence: TGTGCCAGCAGGAAAACTAGTGGCTGGGAGTTCTTC. Encoded protein: CASRKTSGWEFF.

This clonotype was observed a few times. The rearrangement links TRBV30 to TRBJ1-5; D gene ambiguous. The germline V and J ends were trimmed by 0 bases and 6 bases, with 12 bases remaining between them. CDR3 length: 14 amino acids. CDR1 and CDR2 from the germline V gene are GTSNPN and SVGIG (reference sequence). CDR3: CAWSVPRASQPQHF. Here the CDR3 DNA reads TGTGCCTGGAGTGTACCTAGGGCGAGTCAGCCCCAGCATTTT.

About this clonotype: A read error may explain this, as a much larger clone is one base away. This chain links TRBV29-1 with TRBJ1-2; D is unclear. The germline CDR1 and CDR2 sequences are SQVTM and ANQGSEA. The CDR3 is made up of 13 amino acids. CDR3 nucleotide sequence: TGCAGCGTTGAAGGTTGGGCAAATCATGGCAACACCTTC. It yields the protein CSVEGWANHGNTF.

This rearrangement joins TRBV4-1 to TRBJ1-4; D is possibly TRBD1 (6 bases). V gave up 1 base and J gave up 11 bases, with 11 bases separating them. The V gene's germline CDR1 is MGHRA and CDR2 YSYEKL. The CDR3 is 13 residues long. In nucleotides, the CDR3 is TGCGCCAGCAGCCAAGTGCAGGGGTGGAAACTGTTTTTT. Translation: CASSQVQGWKLFF.

This clonotype was counted a few times. This chain joins TRBV6-5 and TRBJ1-1; 7 bases are shared with TRBD1. Germline V CDR1 and CDR2: MNHEY, SVGAGI. V gave up 4 bases and J gave up 10 bases; unmatched junction bases: 12. The length of the CDR3 is 14 residues. The CDR3 DNA is TGTGCCAGCAGTTCCCCGACAGGGCAAGCCTCAGCTTTCTTT. Amino acids: CASSSPTGQASAFF.

The chain carries TRBV7-3 and TRBJ2-1, with 8 nucleotides matching TRBD2. Looked up from germline, CDR1 is SGHTA and CDR2 is FQGTGA. With V trimmed by 5 bases and J by 0 bases, 6 bases remained unmatched. The CDR3 has 16 residues. This CDR3 reads CASSALLAASYNEQFF. Here the CDR3 DNA reads TGTGCCAGCAGCGCTTTACTAGCGGCCTCCTACAATGAGCAGTTCTTC.

This chain uses TRBV30 with TRBJ2-3; TRBD2 agrees at 9 bases. The germline V gene encodes CDR1 GTSNPN and CDR2 SVGIG (reference sequence). Trimming at V came to 1 base and at J to 5 bases, leaving 4 bases not matched to a gene. The length of the CDR3 is 14 residues. CDR3 sequence reads: CAWSGLAGRDTQYF. The DNA for the CDR3 is TGTGCCTGGAGTGGGCTAGCGGGGAGAGATACGCAGTATTTT.

This clonotype occurred many times. The V call is TRBV19, the J call TRBJ1-1, with 7 bases identical to TRBD1. The germline V gene has CDR1 LNHDA and CDR2 SQIVND (reference sequence). V was pared by 5 bases and J by 1 base, with 4 bases of the junction left unmatched. The CDR3 is made up of 14 amino acids. The CDR3 loop is CASSYRGGNTEAFF. The CDR3 coding sequence is TGTGCCAGTAGTTACAGGGGTGGGAACACTGAAGCTTTCTTT.

This clonotype was observed many times. The chain recombines TRBV6-2 or TRBV6-3 with TRBJ2-3; D remains ambiguous. The CDR3 has 10 amino acids. The germline V gene has CDR1 MNHEY and CDR2 SVGEGT. With 10 bases removed from V and 0 bases from J, the gap between germline ends came to 2 bases. CDR3 in DNA: TGTGCCACCAGCACAGATACGCAGTATTTT. Protein product: CATSTDTQYF.

The table lists this clonotype with many counts. The chain has TRBV11-2 and TRBJ1-2; 10 nucleotides match TRBD1. V trimming: 5 bases; J trimming: 11 bases; junction bases outside the gene matches: 20. Germline CDR1 is SGHAT and CDR2 is FQNNGV. This CDR3 contains 17 residues. CDR3 residues: CASSPRGTGVPTVGYTF. The CDR3, as DNA: TGTGCCAGCAGCCCCCGCGGGACAGGGGTTCCGACAGTAGGTTACACCTTC.

The chain links TRBV6-2 or TRBV6-3 to TRBJ1-2; a possible D gene is TRBD1 (5 bases). V gave up 1 base and J gave up 1 base, with 7 bases separating them. From germline, CDR1 is MNHEY and CDR2 SVGEGT. The CDR3 consists of 14 residues. The chain's CDR3 is CASSYFQGNYGYTF. CDR3 nucleotide sequence: TGTGCCAGCAGTTACTTTCAGGGTAACTATGGCTACACCTTC.

The J gene is TRBJ2-1, the V gene TRBV19, with D perhaps assigned TRBD1 or TRBD2 (5 bases each). V lost 2 bases and J 7 bases, leaving 15 bases between the germline ends. The CDR3 sequence is 15 residues long. Looked up from germline, CDR1 is LNHDA and CDR2 is SQIVND (reference sequence). The CDR3 is CASSIMGDVGNEQFF. The DNA for the CDR3 is TGTGCCAGTAGTATAATGGGGGATGTGGGGAATGAGCAGTTCTTC.

This clonotype was counted between two and nine times. The chain joins TRBV12-2 to TRBJ2-5; the DNA was not compared with TRBD1, the D call given in the table. TRBV12-2 is an annotated pseudogene. The CDR3 covers 18 residues. CDR3 in amino acids: CASRSSPVRGHNQETQYF. As DNA, the CDR3 is TGTGCAAGTCGCTCTAGCCCCGTCCGGGGACACAACCAAGAGACCCAGTACTTC.

Many counts were recorded for this clonotype. The chain is built from TRBV10-3 and TRBJ2-3, with 14 bases identical to TRBD2. V lost 10 bases to trimming and J lost 4 bases; unmatched junction nucleotides: 4. Germline CDR1 ENHRY, CDR2 SYGVKD. The CDR3 is made up of 14 amino acids. The CDR3: CATGTSGGADTQYF. Written as DNA, the CDR3 is TGTGCCACCGGGACTAGCGGGGGCGCAGATACGCAGTATTTT.

This clonotype was recorded at least ten times. V is TRBV6-1 and J is TRBJ2-7; possibly TRBD1 or TRBD2 for D (5 bases each). Germline V CDR1 and CDR2: MNHNS, SASEGT. CDR3 size: 13 residues. Trimming cost V 5 bases and J 7 bases, with 15 bases left between them. The CDR3 reads CASSPRTEGEQYV. In DNA, the CDR3 is TGTGCCAGCAGTCCTCGGACCGAGGGGGAGCAGTACGTC.

The sample holds many counts of this clonotype. The genes are TRBV6-5 and TRBJ2-6; 7 bases line up with TRBD1. The CDR3 is made up of 16 amino acids. Germline V gene lookup returns CDR1 MNHEY and CDR2 SVGAGI. The junction had 4 bases not matched to a gene; V was cut back by 5 bases and J by 0 bases. The CDR3: CASSRTGVSGANVLTF. CDR3 DNA: TGTGCCAGCAGTCGAACAGGGGTCTCTGGGGCCAACGTCCTGACTTTC.